The entry below gives a single T cell receptor (beta chain) sequence along with its context. These data belong to a study of blood T cell repertoires in COVID-19. Overall study: The United States, Italy and Spain supplied acute and convalescent COVID-19 samples. PBMCs, B-cell-depleted T cells, or T cells were the source of the cDNA or gDNA that made up the material.

The CDR3 is 14 amino acids. Losses at the gene ends were 3 bases for V and 4 bases for J; bases not matched to a gene: 6. Germline CDR1 and CDR2: SGHNT and YYREEE (reference sequence). The repertoire was sequenced with immunoSEQ multiplex PCR; TCRdb's copy has only in-frame clones and lacks some. The sample contains 150,000 to 200,000 clones, around 81% of which appear only once. Which cohort a participant joined came from the clinical history participants gave. In Cohort 3, a recovered donor had either two negative PCRs, clearance, or symptom resolution. This chain links TRBV5-4 with TRBJ2-7; 8 nucleotides align to TRBD1. Sequencing input: PBMCs or T cells enriched from blood (not recorded which). The sequence was obtained from a man aged 40-50 years who had recovered from COVID-19. The CDR3 reads CASSSRGRLYEQYF. CDR3 nucleotide sequence: TGTGCCAGCAGCTCCAGGGGGCGCTTATACGAGCAGTACTTC.